This T cell receptor beta chain was sequenced in a study of T cells in Graves' hyperthyroidism and ophthalmopathy. Whole-study results and caveats: Most expanded thyroid clonotypes above 0.001 also appeared in blood. The model predicted ophthalmopathy a median around seven months before onset.

This clonotype was recorded at least ten times. Its antigen remains unknown. The CDR3 regions of TCR beta were amplified from RNA transcripts. Initially, a first-round RT-PCR of the TCR CDR3 employed the HTBI primer set. A single record per CDR3 protein comes from TCRdb applying MiXCR to the multiplex PCR reads. Of roughly 520,000 distinct CDR3 sequences in the sample, approximately 24% are singletons; the top ten hold over 9%. The V segment lost 7 bases and the J segment 0 bases; nucleotides outside the gene matches: 5. The CDR3 totals 14 residues. The germline V gene has CDR1 SGHVS and CDR2 FQNEAQ. The sequencing sample was made of blood. The sequence was obtained from a woman between 25 and 40 years old with Graves' ophthalmopathy. The chain joins TRBV7-8 to TRBJ2-7; 8 bases line up with TRBD2. The CDR3 reads CASKGTSTSYEQYF. For the CDR3, the DNA is TGTGCCAGCAAGGGGACTAGTACCTCCTACGAGCAGTACTTC. Drawing the rest from reference TRBV7-8 and TRBJ2-7, the complete variable domain is GAGVSQSPRYKVAKRGQDVALRCDPISGHVSLFWYQQALGQGPEFLTYFQNEAQLDKSGLPSDRFFAERPEGSVSTLKIQRTQQEDSAVYLCASKGTSTSYEQYFGPGTRLTVT.